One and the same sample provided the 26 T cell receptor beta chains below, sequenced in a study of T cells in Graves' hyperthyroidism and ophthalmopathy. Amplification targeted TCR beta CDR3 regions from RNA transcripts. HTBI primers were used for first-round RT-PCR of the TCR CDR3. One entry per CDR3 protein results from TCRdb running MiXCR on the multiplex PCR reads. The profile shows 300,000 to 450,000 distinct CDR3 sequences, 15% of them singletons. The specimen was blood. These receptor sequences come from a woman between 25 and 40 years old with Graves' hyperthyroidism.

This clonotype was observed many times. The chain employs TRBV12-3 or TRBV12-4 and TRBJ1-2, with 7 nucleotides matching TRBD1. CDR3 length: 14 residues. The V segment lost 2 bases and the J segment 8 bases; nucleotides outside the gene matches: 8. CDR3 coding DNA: TGTGCCAGCAGTTTAATCAGGGGGATTTTAGGCTACACCTTC. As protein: CASSLIRGILGYTF.

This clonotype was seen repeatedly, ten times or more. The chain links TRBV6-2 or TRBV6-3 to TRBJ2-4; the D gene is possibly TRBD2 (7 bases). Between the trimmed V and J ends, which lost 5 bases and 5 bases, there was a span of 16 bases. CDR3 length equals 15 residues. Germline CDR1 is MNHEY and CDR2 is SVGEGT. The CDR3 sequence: CASSPRGGGENIQYF. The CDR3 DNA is TGTGCCAGCAGTCCCCGGGGCGGGGGCGAAAACATTCAGTACTTC.

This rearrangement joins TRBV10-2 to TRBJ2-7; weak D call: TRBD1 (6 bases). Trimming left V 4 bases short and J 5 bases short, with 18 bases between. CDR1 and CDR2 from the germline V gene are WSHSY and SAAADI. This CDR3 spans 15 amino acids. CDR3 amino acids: CASSVPFDRRNEQYF. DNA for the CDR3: TGCGCCAGCAGTGTTCCTTTTGACAGGCGAAACGAGCAGTACTTC.

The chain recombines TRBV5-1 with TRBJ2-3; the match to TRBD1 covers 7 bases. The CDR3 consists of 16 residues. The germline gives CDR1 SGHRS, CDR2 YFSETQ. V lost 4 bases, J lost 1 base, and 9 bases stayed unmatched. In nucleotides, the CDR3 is TGCGCCAGCAGCGTAAGTCCCGGGACAGGCACAGATACGCAGTATTTT. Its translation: CASSVSPGTGTDTQYF.

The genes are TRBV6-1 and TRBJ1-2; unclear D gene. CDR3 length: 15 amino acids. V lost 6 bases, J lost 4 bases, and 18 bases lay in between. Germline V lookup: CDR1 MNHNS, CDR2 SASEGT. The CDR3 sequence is CASSPAPITTYGYTF. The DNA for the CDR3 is TGTGCCAGCAGCCCGGCCCCGATTACCACCTATGGCTACACCTTC.

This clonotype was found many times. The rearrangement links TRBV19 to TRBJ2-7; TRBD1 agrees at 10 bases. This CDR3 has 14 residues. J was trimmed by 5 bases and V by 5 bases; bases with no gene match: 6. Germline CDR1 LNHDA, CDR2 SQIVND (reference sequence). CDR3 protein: CASSAAGQGNEQYF. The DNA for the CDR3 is TGTGCCAGTAGTGCAGCGGGACAGGGGAACGAGCAGTACTTC.

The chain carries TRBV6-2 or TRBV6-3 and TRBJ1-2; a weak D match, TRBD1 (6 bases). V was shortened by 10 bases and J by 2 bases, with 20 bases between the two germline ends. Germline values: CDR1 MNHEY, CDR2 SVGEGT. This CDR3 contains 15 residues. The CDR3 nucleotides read TGTGCCACCTTTGAAAGGCAGGGGCTCAACTATGGCTACACCTTC. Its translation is CATFERQGLNYGYTF.

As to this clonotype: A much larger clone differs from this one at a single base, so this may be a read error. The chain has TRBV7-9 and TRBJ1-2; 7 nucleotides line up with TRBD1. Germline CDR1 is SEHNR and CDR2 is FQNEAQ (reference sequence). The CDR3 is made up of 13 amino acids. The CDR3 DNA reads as TGTGCCAGCAACTTAGGGGGCACAGATGGCTACACCTTC. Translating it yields CASNLGGTDGYTF.

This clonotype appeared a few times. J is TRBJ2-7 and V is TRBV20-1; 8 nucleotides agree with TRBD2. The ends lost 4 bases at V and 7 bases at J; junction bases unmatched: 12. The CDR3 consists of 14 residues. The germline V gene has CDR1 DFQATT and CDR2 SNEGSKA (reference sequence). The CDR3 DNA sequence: TGCAGTGCTAAATTTCAGCGGGAGCTGAGGGAGCAGTACTTC. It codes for CSAKFQRELREQYF.

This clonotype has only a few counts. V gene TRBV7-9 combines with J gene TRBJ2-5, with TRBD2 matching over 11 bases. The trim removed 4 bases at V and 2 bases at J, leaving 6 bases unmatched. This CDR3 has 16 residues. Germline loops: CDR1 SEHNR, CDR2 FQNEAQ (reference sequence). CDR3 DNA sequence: TGTGCCAGCAGCTCTTTAGCGGGAGGGGCACAAGAGACCCAGTACTTC. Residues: CASSSLAGGAQETQYF.

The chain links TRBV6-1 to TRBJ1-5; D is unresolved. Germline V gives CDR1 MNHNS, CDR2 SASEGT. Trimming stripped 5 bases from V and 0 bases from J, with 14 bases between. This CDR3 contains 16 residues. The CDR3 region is CASSKQGRSSNQPQHF. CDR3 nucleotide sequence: TGTGCCAGCAGTAAGCAAGGACGATCTAGCAATCAGCCCCAGCATTTT.

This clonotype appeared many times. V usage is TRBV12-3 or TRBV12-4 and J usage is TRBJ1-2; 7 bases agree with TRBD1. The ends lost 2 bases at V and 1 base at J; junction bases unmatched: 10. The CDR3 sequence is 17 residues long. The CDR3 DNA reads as TGTGCCAGCAGTTTATCGGGACAGATCACTCTTAACTATGGCTACACCTTC. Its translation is CASSLSGQITLNYGYTF.

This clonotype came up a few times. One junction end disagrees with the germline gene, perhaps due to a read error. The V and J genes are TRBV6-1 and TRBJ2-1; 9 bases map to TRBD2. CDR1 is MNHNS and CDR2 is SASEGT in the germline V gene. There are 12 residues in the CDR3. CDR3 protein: CASSELREGRLF. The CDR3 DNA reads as TGTGCCAGCAGTGAATTGCGGGAGGGCCGGCTCTTC.

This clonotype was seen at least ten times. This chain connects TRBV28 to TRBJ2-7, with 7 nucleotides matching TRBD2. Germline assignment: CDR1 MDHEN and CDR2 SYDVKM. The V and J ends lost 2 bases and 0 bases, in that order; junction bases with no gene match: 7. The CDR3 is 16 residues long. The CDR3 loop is CASSLRGTTNSYEQYF. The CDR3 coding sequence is TGTGCCAGCAGTTTACGGGGGACTACCAACTCCTACGAGCAGTACTTC.

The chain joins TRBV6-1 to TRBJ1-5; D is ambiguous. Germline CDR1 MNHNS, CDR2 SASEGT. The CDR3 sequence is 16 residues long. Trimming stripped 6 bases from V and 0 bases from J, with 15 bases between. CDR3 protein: CASRRAQYLSNQPQHF. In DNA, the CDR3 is TGTGCCAGCAGGAGGGCACAGTACCTTAGCAATCAGCCCCAGCATTTT.

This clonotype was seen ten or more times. The CDR3 spells CASSFSPRTTYEQYF. CDR3 bases: TGCGCCAGCAGCTTTTCTCCCCGGACCACCTACGAGCAGTACTTC. The chain links TRBV5-1 to TRBJ2-7, with no clear D. V was pared by 2 bases and J by 2 bases, with 14 bases between. This CDR3 is 15 amino acids long. CDR1 is SGHRS, CDR2 YFSETQ, per germline.

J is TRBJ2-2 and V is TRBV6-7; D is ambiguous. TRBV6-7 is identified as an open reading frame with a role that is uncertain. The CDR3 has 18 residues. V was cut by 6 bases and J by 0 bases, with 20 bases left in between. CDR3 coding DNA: TGTGCCAGCAGCCCGAGACCCAGTTCGCCTCCGAACACCGGGGAGCTGTTTTTT. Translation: CASSPRPSSPPNTGELFF.

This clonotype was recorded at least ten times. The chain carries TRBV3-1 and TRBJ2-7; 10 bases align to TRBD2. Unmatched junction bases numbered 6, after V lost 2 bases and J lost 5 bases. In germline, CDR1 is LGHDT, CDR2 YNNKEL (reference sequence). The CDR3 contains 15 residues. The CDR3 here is CASSQRLAGVDEQYF. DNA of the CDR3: TGTGCCAGCAGCCAACGGCTAGCGGGAGTAGACGAGCAGTACTTC.

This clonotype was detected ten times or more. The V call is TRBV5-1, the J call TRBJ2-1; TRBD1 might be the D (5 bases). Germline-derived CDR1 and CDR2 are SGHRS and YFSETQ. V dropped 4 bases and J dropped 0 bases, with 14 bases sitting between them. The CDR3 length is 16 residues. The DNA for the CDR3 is TGCGCCAGCAGCCCTCTGCAGGGTAGCTCCTACAATGAGCAGTTCTTC. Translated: CASSPLQGSSYNEQFF.

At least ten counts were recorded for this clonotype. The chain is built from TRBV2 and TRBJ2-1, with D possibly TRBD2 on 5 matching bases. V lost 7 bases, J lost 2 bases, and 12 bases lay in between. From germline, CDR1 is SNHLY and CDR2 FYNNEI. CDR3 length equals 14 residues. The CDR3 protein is CASNPSSTYNEQFF. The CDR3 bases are TGTGCCAGCAACCCTAGCAGTACCTACAATGAGCAGTTCTTC.

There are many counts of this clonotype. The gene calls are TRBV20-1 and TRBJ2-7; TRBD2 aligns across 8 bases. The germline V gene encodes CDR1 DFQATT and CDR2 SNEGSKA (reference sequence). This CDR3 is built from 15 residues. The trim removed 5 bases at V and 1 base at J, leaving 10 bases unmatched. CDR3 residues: CSAGTSGRGSYEQYF. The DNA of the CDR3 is TGCAGTGCTGGGACCAGCGGGAGAGGTTCCTACGAGCAGTACTTC.

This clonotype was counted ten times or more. CDR3 protein: CASSSSGRGDTQYF. CDR3 DNA: TGTGCCAGCAGTTCTAGCGGGAGAGGGGATACGCAGTATTTT. The chain carries TRBV28 and TRBJ2-3, with 10 nucleotides matching TRBD2. V lost 4 bases and J lost 6; bases outside the gene matches: 4. This CDR3 region has 14 residues. Germline-derived CDR1 and CDR2 are MDHEN and SYDVKM.

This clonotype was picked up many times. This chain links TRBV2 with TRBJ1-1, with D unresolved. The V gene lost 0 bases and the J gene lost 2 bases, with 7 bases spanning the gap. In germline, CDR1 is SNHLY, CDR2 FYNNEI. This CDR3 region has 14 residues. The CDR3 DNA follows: TGTGCCAGCAGTGAAGCGATGAGTAACACTGAAGCTTTCTTT. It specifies CASSEAMSNTEAFF.

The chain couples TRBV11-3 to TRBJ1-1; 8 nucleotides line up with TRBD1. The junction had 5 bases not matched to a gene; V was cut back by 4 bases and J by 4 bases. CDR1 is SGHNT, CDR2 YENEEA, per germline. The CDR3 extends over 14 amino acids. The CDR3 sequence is CASSSQGEGTEAFF. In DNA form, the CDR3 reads TGTGCCAGCAGCTCACAGGGGGAGGGCACTGAAGCTTTCTTT.

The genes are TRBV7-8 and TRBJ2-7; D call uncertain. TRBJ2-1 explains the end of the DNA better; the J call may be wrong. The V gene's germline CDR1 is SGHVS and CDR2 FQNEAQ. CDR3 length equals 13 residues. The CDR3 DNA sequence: TGTGCCAGCAGCTTACCGGGTTCCTACGAGCAGTTCTTC. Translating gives CASSLPGSYEQFF.

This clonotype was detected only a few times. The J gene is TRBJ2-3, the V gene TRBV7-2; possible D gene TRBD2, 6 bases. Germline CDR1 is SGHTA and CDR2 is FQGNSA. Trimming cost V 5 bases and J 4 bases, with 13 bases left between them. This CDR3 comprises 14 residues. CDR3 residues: CASSPRGYPDTQYF. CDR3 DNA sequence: TGTGCCAGCAGCCCTCGGGGGTACCCAGATACGCAGTATTTT.